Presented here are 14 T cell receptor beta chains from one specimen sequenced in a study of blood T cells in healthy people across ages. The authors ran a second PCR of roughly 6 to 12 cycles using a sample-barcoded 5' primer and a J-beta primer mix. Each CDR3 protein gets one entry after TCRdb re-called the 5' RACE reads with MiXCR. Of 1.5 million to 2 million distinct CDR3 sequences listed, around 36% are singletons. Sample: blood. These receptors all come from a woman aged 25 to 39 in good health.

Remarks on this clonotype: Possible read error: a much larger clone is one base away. The CDR3 sequence: CASSYSTTTNEKLFF. DNA for the CDR3: TGTGCCAGCAGTTACTCGACGACAACTAATGAAAAACTGTTTTTT. V usage is TRBV6-5 and J usage is TRBJ1-4; D is ambiguous. The germline V and J ends were trimmed by 0 bases and 0 bases, with 5 bases remaining between them. Germline V CDR1 and CDR2: MNHEY, SVGAGI. The CDR3 length is 15 residues.

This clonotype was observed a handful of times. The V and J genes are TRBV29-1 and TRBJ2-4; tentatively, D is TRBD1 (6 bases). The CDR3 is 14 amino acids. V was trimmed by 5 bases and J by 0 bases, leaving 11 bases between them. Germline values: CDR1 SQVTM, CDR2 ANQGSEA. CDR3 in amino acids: CSVLGATAKNIQYF. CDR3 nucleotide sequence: TGCAGCGTTTTGGGGGCCACAGCCAAAAACATTCAGTACTTC. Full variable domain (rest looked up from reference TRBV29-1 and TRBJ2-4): SAVISQKPSRDICQRGTSLTIQCQVDSQVTMMFWYRQQPGQSLTLIATANQGSEATYESGFVIDKFPISRPNLTFSTLTVSNMSPEDSSIYLCSVLGATAKNIQYFGAGTRLSVL.

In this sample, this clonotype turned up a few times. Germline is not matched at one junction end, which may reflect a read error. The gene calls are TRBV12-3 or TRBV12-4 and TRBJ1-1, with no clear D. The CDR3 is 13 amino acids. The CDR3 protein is CAGSPGMNTEAFF. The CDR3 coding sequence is TGTGCCGGCAGTCCAGGTATGAACACTGAAGCTTTCTTT.

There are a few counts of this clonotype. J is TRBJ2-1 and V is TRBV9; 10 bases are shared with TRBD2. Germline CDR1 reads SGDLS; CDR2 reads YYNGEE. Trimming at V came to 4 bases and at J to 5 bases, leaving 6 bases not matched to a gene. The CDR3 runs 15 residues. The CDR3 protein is CASSNSGRANNEQFF. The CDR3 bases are TGTGCCAGCAGCAACAGCGGGAGGGCCAACAATGAGCAGTTCTTC.

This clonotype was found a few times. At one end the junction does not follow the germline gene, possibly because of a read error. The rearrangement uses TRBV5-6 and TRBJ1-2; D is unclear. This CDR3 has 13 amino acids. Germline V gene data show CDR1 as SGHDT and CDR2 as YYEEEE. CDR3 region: CASSLEGRSRWAF. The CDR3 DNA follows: TGTGCCAGCAGCTTGGAAGGCCGTTCCCGCTGGGCCTTC.

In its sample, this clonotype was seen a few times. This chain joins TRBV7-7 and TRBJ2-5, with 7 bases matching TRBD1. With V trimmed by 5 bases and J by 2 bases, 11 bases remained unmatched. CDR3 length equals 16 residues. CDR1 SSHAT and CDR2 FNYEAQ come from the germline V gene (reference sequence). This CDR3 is CASSPSPTGKQETQYF. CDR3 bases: TGTGCCAGCAGCCCCAGCCCGACAGGGAAACAAGAGACCCAGTACTTC.

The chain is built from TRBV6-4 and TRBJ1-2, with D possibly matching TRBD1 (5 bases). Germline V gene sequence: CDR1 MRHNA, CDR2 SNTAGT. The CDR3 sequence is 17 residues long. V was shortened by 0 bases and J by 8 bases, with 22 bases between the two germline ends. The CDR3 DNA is TGTGCCAGCAGTGACTCCCGCAGGGCGCGCGGCCCGGGCGGCTACACCTTC. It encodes CASSDSRRARGPGGYTF.

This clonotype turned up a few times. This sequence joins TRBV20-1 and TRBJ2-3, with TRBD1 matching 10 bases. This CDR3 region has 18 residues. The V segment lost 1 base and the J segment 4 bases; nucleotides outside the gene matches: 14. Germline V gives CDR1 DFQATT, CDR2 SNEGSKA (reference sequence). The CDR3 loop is CSARVVGTGARLPDTQYF. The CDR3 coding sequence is TGCAGTGCTAGAGTTGTTGGGACAGGGGCCCGGCTTCCAGATACGCAGTATTTT.

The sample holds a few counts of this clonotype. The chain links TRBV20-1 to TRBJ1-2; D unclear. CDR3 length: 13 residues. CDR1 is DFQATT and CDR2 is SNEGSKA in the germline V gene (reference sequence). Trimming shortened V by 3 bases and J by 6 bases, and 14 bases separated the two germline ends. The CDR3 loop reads CSASYQAHDGYTF. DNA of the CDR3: TGCAGTGCTAGTTATCAGGCCCACGATGGCTACACCTTC.

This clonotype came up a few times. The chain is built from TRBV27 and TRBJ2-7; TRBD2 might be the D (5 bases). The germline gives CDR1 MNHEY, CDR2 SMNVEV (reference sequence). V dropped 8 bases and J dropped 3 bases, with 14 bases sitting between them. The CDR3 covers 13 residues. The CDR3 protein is CASGYSRDYEQYF. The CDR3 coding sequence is TGTGCCAGCGGATATTCCCGGGACTACGAGCAGTACTTC.

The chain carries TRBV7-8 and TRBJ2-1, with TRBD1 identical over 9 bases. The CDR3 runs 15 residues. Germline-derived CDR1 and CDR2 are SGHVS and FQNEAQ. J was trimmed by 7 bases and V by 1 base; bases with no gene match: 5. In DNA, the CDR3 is TGTGCCAGCAGCTTAGGGACAGGGGATGGTAATGAGCAGTTCTTC. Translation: CASSLGTGDGNEQFF.

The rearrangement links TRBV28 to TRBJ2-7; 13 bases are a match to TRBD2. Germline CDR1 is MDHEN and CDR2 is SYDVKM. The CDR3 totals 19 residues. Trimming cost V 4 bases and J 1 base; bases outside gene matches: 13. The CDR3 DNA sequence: TGTGCCAGCAGTTATTCGATCAGGACTAGCGGGAGAATTTCCTACGAGCAGTACTTC. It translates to CASSYSIRTSGRISYEQYF.

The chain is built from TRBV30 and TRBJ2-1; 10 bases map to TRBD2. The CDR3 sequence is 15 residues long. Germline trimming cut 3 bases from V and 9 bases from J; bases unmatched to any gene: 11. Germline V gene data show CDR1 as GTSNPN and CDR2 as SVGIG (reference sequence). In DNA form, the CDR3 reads TGTGCCTGGAGGAGGGACAAGCGGGGGGGCAGTGAGCAGTTCTTC. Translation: CAWRRDKRGGSEQFF.

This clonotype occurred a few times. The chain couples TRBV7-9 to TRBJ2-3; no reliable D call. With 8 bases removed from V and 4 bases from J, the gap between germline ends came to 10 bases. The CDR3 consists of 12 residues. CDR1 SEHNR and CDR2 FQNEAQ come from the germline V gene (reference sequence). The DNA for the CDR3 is TGTGCCAGCTCCATGACGTCAGATACGCAGTATTTT. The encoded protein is CASSMTSDTQYF.